Below are 21 T cell receptor beta chains sequenced from a single sample in a study of blood T cell repertoires in COVID-19. The assay was immunoSEQ multiplex PCR, and TCRdb's table has in-frame clones only and misses some. The sample lists 150,000 to 200,000 clones, more than 75% occurring once. The source material was PBMCs or T cells enriched from blood (not recorded which). These receptors were taken from a woman aged 45-59 years who had recovered from COVID-19.

The gene calls are TRBV28 and TRBJ1-2; a weak D match, TRBD1 (5 bases). In germline, CDR1 is MDHEN, CDR2 SYDVKM. V lost 3 bases and J lost 8, with 13 bases in between. This CDR3 contains 13 residues. CDR3 in DNA: TGTGCCAGCAGTTTTCGCGGGACGGAGGGCTACACCTTC. As protein: CASSFRGTEGYTF.

The genes are TRBV9 and TRBJ2-6; TRBD1 might be the D (6 bases). Looked up from germline, CDR1 is SGDLS and CDR2 is YYNGEE. This CDR3 is built from 17 residues. With 4 bases removed from V and 2 bases from J, the gap between germline ends came to 16 bases. The CDR3 here is CASSPRQAAAGANVLTF. The CDR3 nucleotides are TGTGCCAGCAGCCCAAGACAGGCAGCAGCTGGGGCCAACGTCCTGACTTTC.

This clone turned up a few times. The chain employs TRBV2 and TRBJ2-7; 13 bases line up with TRBD2. The CDR3 contains 14 residues. Germline-derived CDR1 and CDR2 are SNHLY and FYNNEI. The V and J ends lost 6 bases and 4 bases, in that order; junction bases with no gene match: 3. The CDR3 sequence: CASRLAGGVYEQYF. CDR3 nucleotides: TGTGCCAGCAGACTAGCGGGAGGGGTATACGAGCAGTACTTC.

The chain recombines TRBV29-1 with TRBJ1-2, with a tentative D call TRBD1 (5 bases). Germline V gene data show CDR1 as SQVTM and CDR2 as ANQGSEA. CDR3 size: 12 residues. Trimming stripped 5 bases from V and 4 bases from J, with 11 bases between. CDR3 DNA: TGCAGCGTTTTTCGACAGTCCTATGGCTACACCTTC. It translates to CSVFRQSYGYTF.

The rearrangement uses TRBV28 and TRBJ1-1; D is perhaps TRBD1 (6 bases). The CDR3 covers 15 residues. The germline gives CDR1 MDHEN, CDR2 SYDVKM. V lost 3 bases and J lost 0, with 11 bases in between. The CDR3 DNA is TGTGCCAGCAGTTTCGCAGGGGCCCTGAACACTGAAGCTTTCTTT. Its translation: CASSFAGALNTEAFF. Supplemented by reference TRBV28 and TRBJ1-1, the full variable domain reads DVKVTQSSRYLVKRTGEKVFLECVQDMDHENMFWYRQDPGLGLRLIYFSYDVKMKEKGDIPEGYSVSREKKERFSLILESASTNQTSMYLCASSFAGALNTEAFFGQGTRLTVV.

The V and J genes are TRBV9 and TRBJ2-1; 16 nucleotides match TRBD2. V trimming: 2 bases; J trimming: 11 bases; junction bases outside the gene matches: 4. Germline V gene sequence: CDR1 SGDLS, CDR2 YYNGEE. The CDR3 sequence is 15 residues long. The CDR3 here is CASSVQGLAGGQQFF. The CDR3 bases are TGTGCCAGCAGCGTCCAGGGACTAGCGGGAGGGCAGCAGTTCTTC.

This clone has more than one count but fewer than ten. The chain employs TRBV19 and TRBJ2-7, with 8 bases identical to TRBD2. The V segment lost 3 bases and the J segment 3 bases; nucleotides outside the gene matches: 7. Germline values: CDR1 LNHDA, CDR2 SQIVND (reference sequence). CDR3 length: 15 residues. CDR3 sequence: CASSIPSGGVYEQYF. In DNA form, the CDR3 reads TGTGCCAGTAGTATTCCCAGCGGGGGAGTCTACGAGCAGTACTTC.

Concerning this clone: Other DNA sequences in the sample encode the same CDR3. The chain carries TRBV6-5 and TRBJ2-7, with TRBD1 matching 8 bases. Germline values: CDR1 MNHEY, CDR2 SVGAGI. The CDR3 consists of 14 residues. After removal of 4 bases from V and 4 bases from J, the junction contained 6 bases not matched to a gene. CDR3 sequence (DNA): TGTGCCAGCAGTTCCGGACAGGGAAAGTACGAGCAGTACTTC. Translating gives CASSSGQGKYEQYF.

The chain joins TRBV29-1 to TRBJ1-2; D possibly corresponds to TRBD1 (5 bases). V was cut by 0 bases and J by 8 bases, with 19 bases left in between. CDR3 length: 15 amino acids. Germline-derived CDR1 and CDR2 are SQVTM and ANQGSEA. CDR3 coding DNA: TGCAGCGTTGAAGATCCAACTACAGGCCCAGGCGGCTACACCTTC. Its translation is CSVEDPTTGPGGYTF.

The chain is built from TRBV6-5 and TRBJ2-7; 10 bases line up with TRBD2. The CDR3 length is 15 residues. J lost 7 bases, V lost 6 bases, and 12 bases had no gene match. Germline V gene lookup returns CDR1 MNHEY and CDR2 SVGAGI. DNA of the CDR3: TGTGCCAGCAGCCCCCGCGGAGCGGGAGGGGAGGAGCAGTACTTC. As protein: CASSPRGAGGEEQYF.

This clone was found once. The chain recombines TRBV7-9 with TRBJ1-1, with D perhaps matching TRBD1 (5 bases). There are 15 residues in the CDR3. Between the trimmed V and J ends, which lost 7 bases and 1 base, there was a span of 16 bases. Germline CDR1 reads SEHNR; CDR2 reads FQNEAQ (reference sequence). The CDR3 protein is CASTQSSDKNTEAFF. In DNA form, the CDR3 reads TGTGCCAGCACCCAGAGTTCGGACAAGAACACTGAAGCTTTCTTT.

V is TRBV6-2 or TRBV6-3 and J is TRBJ2-7, with a possible D match to TRBD1 (6 bases). This CDR3 has 11 amino acids. V was shortened by 6 bases and J by 4 bases, with 7 bases between the two germline ends. CDR1 is MNHEY, CDR2 SVGEGT, per germline. CDR3 sequence reads: CASSDRYEQYF. The CDR3 bases are TGTGCCAGCAGCGACAGGTACGAGCAGTACTTC.

A note on this clone: Within the sample, other DNA sequences also encode this same CDR3. The chain is built from TRBV28 and TRBJ2-7; D remains unclear. V lost 1 base and J 3 bases, leaving 4 bases between the germline ends. Germline V gene sequence: CDR1 MDHEN, CDR2 SYDVKM. The CDR3 consists of 12 residues. This chain's CDR3 is CASSLSDYEQYF. In DNA, the CDR3 is TGTGCCAGCAGTTTATCAGACTACGAGCAGTACTTC.

The genes are TRBV27 and TRBJ1-5; no clear D. The CDR3 has 15 amino acids. V was trimmed by 5 bases and J by 6 bases, leaving 17 bases between them. Looked up from germline, CDR1 is MNHEY and CDR2 is SMNVEV (reference sequence). CDR3 sequence: CASSITTEGSQPQHF. CDR3 coding DNA: TGTGCCAGCAGTATCACCACTGAGGGCTCTCAGCCCCAGCATTTT.

Comments on this clone: The junction differs from germline at one of its ends, possibly a read error. This rearrangement joins TRBV28 to TRBJ1-5, with 8 bases fitting TRBD1. This CDR3 has 12 residues. The V gene's germline CDR1 is MDHEN and CDR2 SYDVKM. CDR3 region: CATSQGDQPQHF. In nucleotides, the CDR3 is TGTGCCACTTCACAGGGGGATCAACCCCAGCATTTT.

The chain links TRBV19 to TRBJ2-5; tentative D call: TRBD2 (6 bases). The V end was cut by 4 bases, the J end by 2 bases, with 14 bases between. CDR3 length equals 15 residues. Germline V gene sequence: CDR1 LNHDA, CDR2 SQIVND (reference sequence). Here the CDR3 DNA reads TGTGCCAGTAGTAGCCGCGGAGGGCTACAAGAGACCCAGTACTTC. Its protein is CASSSRGGLQETQYF.

The chain recombines TRBV30 with TRBJ1-1; TRBD1 might be the D (6 bases). Trimming removed 8 bases at V and 2 bases at J, with 15 bases between. Germline assignment: CDR1 GTSNPN and CDR2 SVGIG (reference sequence). CDR3 length equals 13 residues. This CDR3 reads CARQTDSNTEAFF. CDR3 DNA sequence: TGTGCCAGACAAACGGACAGTAACACTGAAGCTTTCTTT.

The V and J genes are TRBV5-6 and TRBJ1-1, with no clear D. The CDR3 length is 15 residues. The V and J ends lost 4 bases and 1 base respectively, with 14 bases between them. Per the germline V gene, CDR1 is SGHDT and CDR2 is YYEEEE. The CDR3 protein is CASSADKAGNTEAFF. CDR3 nucleotide sequence: TGTGCCAGCAGCGCAGACAAGGCCGGGAACACTGAAGCTTTCTTT. Drawing the rest from reference TRBV5-6 and TRBJ1-1, the complete variable domain is DAGVTQSPTHLIKTRGQQVTLRCSPKSGHDTVSWYQQALGQGPQFIFQYYEEEERQRGNFPDRFSGHQFPNYSSELNVNALLLGDSALYLCASSADKAGNTEAFFGQGTRLTVV.

V gene TRBV6-6 combines with J gene TRBJ2-3; possible D gene TRBD2, 6 bases. Germline V gives CDR1 MNHNY, CDR2 SVGAGI (reference sequence). Trimming removed 6 bases at V and 4 bases at J, with 20 bases between. The CDR3 has 16 amino acids. CDR3 residues: CASSRSTSPIADTQYF. CDR3 in DNA: TGTGCCAGCAGCCGATCGACTAGTCCCATCGCAGATACGCAGTATTTT.

J is TRBJ1-6 and V is TRBV5-4; maybe TRBD1 (6 bases). The length of the CDR3 is 14 residues. CDR1 is SGHNT, CDR2 YYREEE, per germline (reference sequence). The germline V and J ends were trimmed by 4 bases and 10 bases, with 15 bases remaining between them. This chain's CDR3 is CASSIQQGSSPLHF. CDR3 bases: TGTGCCAGCAGCATTCAACAGGGTAGCTCACCCCTCCACTTT.

The CDR3 is CASWGQGLFYEQYF. CDR3 DNA sequence: TGTGCCAGCTGGGGACAGGGATTATTCTACGAGCAGTACTTC. The rearrangement uses TRBV5-6 and TRBJ2-7, with 9 bases matching TRBD1. CDR3 length: 14 amino acids. The junction had 8 bases not matched to a gene; V was cut back by 7 bases and J by 3 bases. Germline CDR1 reads SGHDT; CDR2 reads YYEEEE.